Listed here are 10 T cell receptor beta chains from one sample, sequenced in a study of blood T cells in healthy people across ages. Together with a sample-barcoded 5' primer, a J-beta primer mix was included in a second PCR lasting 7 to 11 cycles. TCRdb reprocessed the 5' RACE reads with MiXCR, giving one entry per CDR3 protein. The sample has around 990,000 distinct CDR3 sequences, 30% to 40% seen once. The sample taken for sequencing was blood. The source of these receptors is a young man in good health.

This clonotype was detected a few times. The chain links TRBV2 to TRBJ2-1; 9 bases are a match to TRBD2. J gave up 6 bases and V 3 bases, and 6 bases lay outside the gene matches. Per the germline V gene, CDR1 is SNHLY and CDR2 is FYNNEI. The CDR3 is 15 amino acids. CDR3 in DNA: TGTGCCAGCAGTGAGGGGGTAGCGGGGGTCAATGAGCAGTTCTTC. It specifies CASSEGVAGVNEQFF.

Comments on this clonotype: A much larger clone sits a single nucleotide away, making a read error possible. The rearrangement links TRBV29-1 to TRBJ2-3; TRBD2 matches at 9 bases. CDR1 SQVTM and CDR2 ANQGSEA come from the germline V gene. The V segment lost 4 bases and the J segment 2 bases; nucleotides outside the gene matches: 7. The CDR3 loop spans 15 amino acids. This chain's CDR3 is CSVVRLAGTTDTQYF. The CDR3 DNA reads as TGCAGCGTTGTCCGGCTAGCGGGGACCACAGATACGCAGTATTTT.

The CDR3 region is CSAREDRGGQPQHF. The CDR3 DNA reads as TGCAGTGCTAGAGAAGACAGGGGGGGCCAGCCCCAGCATTTT. V gene TRBV20-1 combines with J gene TRBJ1-5; 9 bases fit TRBD1. Unmatched junction bases numbered 4, after V lost 0 bases and J lost 7 bases. Germline lookup yields CDR1 DFQATT and CDR2 SNEGSKA (reference sequence). The CDR3 spans 14 residues.

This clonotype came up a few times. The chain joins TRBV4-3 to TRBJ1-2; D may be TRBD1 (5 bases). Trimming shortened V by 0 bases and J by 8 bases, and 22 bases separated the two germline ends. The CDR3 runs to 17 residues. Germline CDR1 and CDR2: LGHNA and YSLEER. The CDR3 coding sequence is TGCGCCAGCAGCCAAGAGCGGGGCGCGAAGAGTGGTGGAGGCTACACCTTC. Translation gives CASSQERGAKSGGGYTF.

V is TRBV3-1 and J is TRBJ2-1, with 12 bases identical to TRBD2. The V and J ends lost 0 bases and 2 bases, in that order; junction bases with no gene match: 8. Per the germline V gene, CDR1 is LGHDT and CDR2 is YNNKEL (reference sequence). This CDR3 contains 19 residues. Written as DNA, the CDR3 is TGTGCCAGCAGCCAAGACTGGGGACTAGCGGGTAGCCCCTACAATGAGCAGTTCTTC. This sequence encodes CASSQDWGLAGSPYNEQFF.

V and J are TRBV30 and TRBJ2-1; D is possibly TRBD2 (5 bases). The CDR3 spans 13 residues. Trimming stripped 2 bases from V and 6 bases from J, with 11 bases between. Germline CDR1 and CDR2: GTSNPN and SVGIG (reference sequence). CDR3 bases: TGTGCCTGGAGTTTTTCCGCGGGCAATGAGCAGTTCTTC. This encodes CAWSFSAGNEQFF.

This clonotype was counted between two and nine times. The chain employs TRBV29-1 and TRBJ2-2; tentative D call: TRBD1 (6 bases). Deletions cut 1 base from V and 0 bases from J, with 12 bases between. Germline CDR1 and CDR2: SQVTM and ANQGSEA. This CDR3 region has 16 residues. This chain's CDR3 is CSVEVRDKPNTGELFF. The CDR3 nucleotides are TGCAGCGTTGAAGTCCGGGACAAGCCGAACACCGGGGAGCTGTTTTTT.

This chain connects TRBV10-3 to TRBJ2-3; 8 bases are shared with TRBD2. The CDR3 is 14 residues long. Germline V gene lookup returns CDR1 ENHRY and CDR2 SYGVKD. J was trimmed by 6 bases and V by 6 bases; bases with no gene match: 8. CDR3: CAISERGTLDTQYF. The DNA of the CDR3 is TGTGCCATCAGCGAGCGGGGGACTCTGGATACGCAGTATTTT.

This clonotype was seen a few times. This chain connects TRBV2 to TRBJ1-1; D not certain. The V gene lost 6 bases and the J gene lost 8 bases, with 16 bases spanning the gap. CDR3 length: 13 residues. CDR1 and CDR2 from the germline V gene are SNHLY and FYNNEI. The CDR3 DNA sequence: TGTGCCAGCAGCGCAGGACGGTCTAAAGAAGCTTTCTTT. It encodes CASSAGRSKEAFF.

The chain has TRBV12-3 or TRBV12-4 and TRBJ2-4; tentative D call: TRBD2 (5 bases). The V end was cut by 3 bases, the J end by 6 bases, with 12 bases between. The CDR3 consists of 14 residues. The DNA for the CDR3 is TGTGCCAGCAGTTTGTCCGGGGTCGGAAACATTCAGTACTTC. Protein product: CASSLSGVGNIQYF.